The subject of this entry is one TCR beta chain. What it binds is unknown. The CDR3 runs to 12 residues. Trimming removed 7 bases from V and 8 bases from J, with 14 bases in between. Germline V CDR1 and CDR2: SNHLY, FYNNEI. This entry belongs to a study of identifying expanded T cells in peripheral blood. Points from the study as a whole: Over about two and four weeks, about 15 and 19 clones changed, versus 1.2 between replicates. Clone count variance between roughly two-week samples rose with total template count.

Method: immunoSEQ multiplex PCR; TCRdb's copy keeps in-frame clones and lacks some. Of roughly 56,000 clones in the sample, about 85% were seen once. This TCR derives from a person aged 18 to 70 in good health. The chain has TRBV2 and TRBJ1-2, with D tentatively TRBD1 (6 bases). Sequences were obtained from blood. The CDR3 spells CASMGRGRGYTF. The CDR3 DNA reads as TGTGCCAGCATGGGCAGGGGCCGGGGCTACACCTTC. Full variable domain (missing parts from reference TRBV2 and TRBJ1-2): EPEVTQTPSHQVTQMGQEVILRCVPISNHLYFYWYRQILGQKVEFLVSFYNNEISEKSEIFDDQFSVERPDGSNFTLKIRSTKLEDSAMYFCASMGRGRGYTFGSGTRLTVV.